The sequence of this T cell receptor beta chain was determined in a study of OX40 agonist ivuxolimab in advanced cancers. Across the whole study: Subjects had a mean age of about 65 years, with a range of roughly 23 to 80; about 83% were male. Among those treated, three patients had partial responses, one with hepatocellular carcinoma and two with cutaneous melanoma. General observations from the study: On average, CD8+ T cells showed a greater number of expanded clones than CD4+.

As regards this clone: Its matching antigen is unknown.

Per germline, CDR1 SGHNT and CDR2 YENEEA. The CDR3 sequence is 13 residues long. V dropped 6 bases and J dropped 5 bases, with 14 bases sitting between them. The timepoints at which blood was sampled were baseline, cycle 4 day 1, and cycle 7 day 1. Clones were sequenced by immunoSEQ multiplex PCR, and TCRdb holds only the in-frame ones, with some missing. The sample lists just under 60,000 clones; about 91% were seen once. The sample in question was CD4+ or CD8+ T cells sorted from blood, obtained in a trial of the OX40 agonist ivuxolimab. The clonotype originates from an adult with an advanced solid tumor such as melanoma, head and neck, liver or kidney cancer. V is TRBV11-3 and J is TRBJ2-7; tentatively, D is TRBD2 (6 bases). The CDR3 loop is CASRRSGVHEQYF. The CDR3, as DNA: TGTGCCAGCAGGCGATCGGGAGTCCACGAGCAGTACTTC.